This T cell receptor (beta chain) is from a study of immune cell composition in non-small cell lung cancer. Across the study: Histologic subtype was mainly adenocarcinoma or squamous cell carcinoma.

Findings of the study overall: Top 10 clone scores and clonality were higher in squamous than adenocarcinoma. Roughly 80% of squamous and about 31% of adenocarcinoma cases had tumour-associated clones >0.5%.

Frozen unsorted single-cell suspensions supplied the genomic DNA. This clone occurred a few times. The antigen remains undetermined. TCRdb's table, derived via immunoSEQ multiplex PCR, lists solely in-frame clones and lacks some. The repertoire has roughly 3,300 clones, over 65% of them found once; the top ten carry roughly 4.5%. J gave up 4 bases and V 6 bases, and 6 bases lay outside the gene matches. Germline CDR1 and CDR2: SQVTM and ANQGSEA. This CDR3 is built from 13 residues. The origin of this receptor is a human donor with non-small cell lung cancer. This rearrangement joins TRBV29-1 to TRBJ2-5; 9 nucleotides align to TRBD1. Specimen: lung tumor tissue. CDR3 protein: CSVRTGGLETQYF. The DNA for the CDR3 is TGCAGCGTGAGAACAGGGGGCCTAGAGACCCAGTACTTC.